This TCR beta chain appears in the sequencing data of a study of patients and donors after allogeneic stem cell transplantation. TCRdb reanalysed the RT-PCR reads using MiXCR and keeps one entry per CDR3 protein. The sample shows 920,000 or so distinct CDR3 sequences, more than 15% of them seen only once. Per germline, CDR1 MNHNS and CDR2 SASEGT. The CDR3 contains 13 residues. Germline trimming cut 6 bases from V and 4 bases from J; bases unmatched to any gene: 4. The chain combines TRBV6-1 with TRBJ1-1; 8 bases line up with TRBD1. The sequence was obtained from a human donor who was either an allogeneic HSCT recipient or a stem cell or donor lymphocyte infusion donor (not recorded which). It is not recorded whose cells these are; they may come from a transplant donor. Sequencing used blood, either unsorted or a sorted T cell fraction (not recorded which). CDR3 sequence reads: CASRSDRATEAFF. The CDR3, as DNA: TGTGCCAGCAGATCGGACAGGGCCACTGAAGCTTTCTTT.